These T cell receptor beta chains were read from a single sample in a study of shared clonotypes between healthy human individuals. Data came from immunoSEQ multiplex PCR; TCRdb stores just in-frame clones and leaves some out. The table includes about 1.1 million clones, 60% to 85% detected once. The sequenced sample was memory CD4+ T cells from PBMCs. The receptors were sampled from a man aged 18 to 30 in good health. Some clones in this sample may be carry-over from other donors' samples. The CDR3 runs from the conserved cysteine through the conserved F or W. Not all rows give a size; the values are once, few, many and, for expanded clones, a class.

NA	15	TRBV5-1	CASSLEFISHNEQFF
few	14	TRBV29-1	CSVLDRAGNTEAFF
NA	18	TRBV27	CASSLRVTSGASTDTQYF
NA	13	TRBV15	CATSRDNNYGYTF
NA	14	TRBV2	CASSEVGSNQPQHF
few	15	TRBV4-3	CASSPEARPSDTQYF
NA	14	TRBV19	CASSLGQIQETQYF
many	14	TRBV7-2	CASSLVGYNNEQFF
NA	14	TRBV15	CATTKQGAVQPQHF
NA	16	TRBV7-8	CASSLDSDLNTGELFF
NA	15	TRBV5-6	CASSLALAGSHEQYF
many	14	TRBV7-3	CASTIQGSTDTQYF
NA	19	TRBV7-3	CASSLRPGGKSSGANVLTF
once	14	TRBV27	CASSLLQGNSPLHF
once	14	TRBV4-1	CASSQRWSDGEQYF
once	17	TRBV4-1	CASSQPVSGAANNEQFF
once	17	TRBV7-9	CASSWGRYLAGTYEQYF
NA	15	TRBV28	CASSLWGKGAYEQYF
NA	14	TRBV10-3	CAINPGQGRYEQYF
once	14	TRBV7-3	CASSRRHPTDTQYF
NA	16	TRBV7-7	CASSAQGQDSYNEQFF
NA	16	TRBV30	CAWSLQLAGGDDTQYF
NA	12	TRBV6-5	CASSPDRYEQYF
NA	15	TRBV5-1	CASSPGTSGSSGQYF
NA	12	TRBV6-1	CASLRSTDTQYF
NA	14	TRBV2	CASSELLEGETQYF
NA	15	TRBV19	CASSLGTGAFDIQYF
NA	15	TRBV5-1	CASSLELFSAYEQYF
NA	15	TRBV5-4	CASSQVGRLNGGYTF
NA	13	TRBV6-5	CASKRPGTYEQYF
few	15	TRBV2	CASSEGGKGNQPQHF
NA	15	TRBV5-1	CASSSGQENTGELFF
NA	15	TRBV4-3	CASSRKGGNQETQYF
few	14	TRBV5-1	CASGPTSNTGELFF
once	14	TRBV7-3	CASSLGAGNYGYTF
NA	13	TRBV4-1	CASSQLPNEKLFF
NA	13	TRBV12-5	CASGVLAGDTQYF
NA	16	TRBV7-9	CASSLGPGGREETQYF
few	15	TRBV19	CASSPGTPIAYGYTF
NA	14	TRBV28	CASTQAGTYGEQYF
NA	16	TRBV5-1	CASSLLPVGPNEKLFF
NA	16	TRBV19	CASSTFPATPTYEQYF
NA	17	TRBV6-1	CASSGPPGGSPTDTQYF